This T cell receptor (beta chain) was sequenced during a study of neurological immune-mediated disorders (dated by TCRdb to about 2019). For the wider study: Among the 35 or so multiple sclerosis patients, relapsing-remitting MS was present in some 31 and secondary progressive MS was present in 3. The approximately 110 TCR-beta libraries covered PBMC samples along with longitudinal samples, technical triplicates, and paired sorted CD4+ and CD8+ T-cell subsets. The cohort was made up of 65 to 75 subjects, consisting of around 15 HAM/TSP patients, 34 multiple sclerosis patients and about 20 healthy controls. Peripheral blood TCR-beta repertoires from HTLV-I-associated myelopathy (HAM/TSP) patients, multiple sclerosis patients and healthy controls were compared by UMI-based sequencing. The research as a whole found: No clinical or MRI features were associated with the MS cluster, and the authors said that larger cohorts are needed. TCR clonal expansion was highest in HAM/TSP patients and lowest in MS patients, with MS patients falling below even healthy controls. No identical CDR3 amino acid sequences were shared among expanded clones across subjects, suggesting private TCR-beta repertoires in all groups. In phylogenetic analysis, the repertoires of 18 of 34 MS patients grouped into a cluster of related CDR3 sequences, which suggests a possible signature at the repertoire level.

For the unsorted PBMC libraries, 2 million PBMCs were stored in RNAlater at -80 degrees C until RNA extraction and were used to generate the libraries. Multiple sclerosis patients were enrolled in a US clinical protocol evaluating disease progression by magnetic resonance imaging. PBMCs were separated from peripheral blood using Ficoll-Hypaque density gradient centrifugation and then cryopreserved in liquid nitrogen. cDNA was synthesized by template-switch 5'RACE using a primer with a 10-nucleotide random unique molecular identifier that tagged each TCR transcript. Every sequencing run covered 15-18 subjects and yielded more than 180 million TCR-beta sequences. The RNeasy kit was used for extraction of total RNA. The KAPA Real-time Library Amplification kit was used to amplify TCR-beta VDJ regions with primers for the TCR constant region and the 5'RACE anchor. A first PCR added sample indexes and Illumina adaptors, and a second PCR then raised library yield. After Ampure bead purification, the roughly 650 bp TCR product was size-selected on a 2% E-gel SizeSelection system. Library quality was checked on a Bioanalyzer, concentration was measured with Qubit, and libraries were quantified with the Kapa Library Quantification kit before pooling. Libraries were sequenced paired-end 2 x 150 bp on an Illumina HiSeq 2500. To increase sequence diversity, roughly 25-31% phiX was spiked into each library pool. Under the source paper's analysis protocol: The UMI-based MiGEC pipeline processed quality-filtered reads and removed over 80% of raw TCR sequences during error correction. IMGT germline references were used for alignment of VDJ genes, and clonotypes were defined by a unique CDR3 amino acid sequence together with V-J genes. Clonal expansion, Shannon diversity, and CDR3 relatedness (CalcPairwiseDistances, ClusterSamples) were evaluated with VDJtools, and phylogenetic trees were built with CLCbio workbench. Clones with at least 8 unique UMIs were defined as expanded, with this threshold being based on coefficient-of-variation modelling across technical triplicates. TCRdb trimmed the raw reads at Q25, called clones with MiXCR and kept productive beta chains. All rows with the same CDR3 protein become a single entry with the most common DNA and genes. These V and J calls rely on TCRdb rather than the paper's analysis. The sample table records about 71,000 distinct CDR3 sequences; 4.5% of these occur just once. The ten largest clones add up to 6.9% of the sample.

CDR1 and CDR2 are read off the germline V gene (reference sequence) as DFQATT and SNEGSKA. V is clipped by 6 bases and J by 7 bases, and the sequence between their germline boundaries is 25 bases long. The cysteine opens and the phenylalanine closes a CDR3 of 16 amino acids. CDR3 DNA is the only sequence kept; it has 48 bases, read in frame from the first base. This clonotype was recorded many times. Its antigen is not yet known. Qualities for individual bases were not recorded, and no much larger clone is one base off. This receptor chain uses TRBV20-1 and TRBJ2-1; TRBD1 is a weak D gene call, 6 bases matching. Sequenced material: PBMCs. This receptor was obtained from a man in his thirties or forties with multiple sclerosis. The bases read TGCAGTGCCTCCAGGGGCCGCTCCAACCCAGGGAATGAGCAGTTCTTC. It translates as CSASRGRSNPGNEQFF.